This T cell receptor beta chain was recorded in a study of Ad26.COV2.S vaccination and SARS-CoV-2 variants. Study details: The donor was enrolled in the Ad26.COV2.S arm of the COV1001 trial. Intramuscularly, Ad26.COV2.S was given either once or twice, 56 days apart. Study-wide points: Substantial breadth was reported for post-vaccination spike-specific CD8+ and CD4+ T cells.

Germline V gene data show CDR1 as SGHTA and CDR2 as FQGNSA. The CDR3 is 12 residues long. Trimming left V 4 bases short and J 5 bases short, with 9 bases between. In regard to this clone: Its antigen is unidentified.

Repertoires were generated with immunoSEQ multiplex PCR, while TCRdb's copy carries only in-frame clones and drops some. The sample lists about 680,000 clones; roughly 90% were seen once. Treatment here: some 19 received Ad26.COV2.S at low or high dose, single or two shots; about five received placebo; per-sample allocation not given. The investigators took samples on day 63 after the first vaccine or placebo injection. The specimen was peripheral blood, collected in a trial of Ad26.COV2.S vaccine versus placebo. The sequence came from a person between 18 and 60 years old who received the Ad26.COV2.S COVID-19 vaccine or a placebo. V and J are TRBV7-2 and TRBJ2-7; a weak D match, TRBD1 (6 bases). CDR3: CASSSGTNEQYF. The CDR3 region has the DNA TGTGCCAGCAGCTCCGGGACAAACGAGCAGTACTTC.